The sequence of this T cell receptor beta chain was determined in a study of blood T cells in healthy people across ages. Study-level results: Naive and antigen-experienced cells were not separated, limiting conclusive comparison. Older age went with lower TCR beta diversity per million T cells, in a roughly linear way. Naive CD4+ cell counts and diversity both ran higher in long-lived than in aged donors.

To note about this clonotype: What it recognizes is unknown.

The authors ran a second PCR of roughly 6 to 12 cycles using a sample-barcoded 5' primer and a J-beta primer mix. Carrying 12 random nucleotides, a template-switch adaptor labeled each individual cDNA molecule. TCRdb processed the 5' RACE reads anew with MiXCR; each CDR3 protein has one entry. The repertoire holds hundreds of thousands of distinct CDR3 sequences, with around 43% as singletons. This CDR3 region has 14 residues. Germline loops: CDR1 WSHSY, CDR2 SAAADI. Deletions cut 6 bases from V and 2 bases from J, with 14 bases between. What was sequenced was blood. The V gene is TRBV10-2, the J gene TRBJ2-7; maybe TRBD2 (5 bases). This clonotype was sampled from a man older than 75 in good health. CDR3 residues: CASRETSGTYEQYF. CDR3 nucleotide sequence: TGCGCCAGCAGAGAGACGAGCGGCACCTACGAGCAGTACTTC.